At least ten counts were recorded for the clone carrying this TCR beta chain. What it binds is unknown. Germline CDR1 and CDR2: LGHDT and YNNKEL (reference sequence). The trim removed 10 bases at V and 7 bases at J, leaving 13 bases unmatched. The CDR3 runs 14 residues. The data originate from a study of CD8 T cells in ankylosing spondylitis. Whole-study findings and limits: The study looked at matched synovial fluid samples from ankylosing spondylitis patients. Disease-linked clones were reported to be significantly enriched there. What appeared characteristic of ankylosing spondylitis blood was a TCR beta motif of fewer than ten highly homologous variants. Reactive arthritis synovial fluid and blood were previously reported to contain some motif variants.

Quantitative 5'-RACE with molecular barcodes was used to make the TCR beta libraries. Each CDR3 protein gets one entry after TCRdb re-called the 5' RACE reads with MiXCR. The table lists fewer than 250,000 distinct CDR3 sequences, more than 9% of them singletons. V usage is TRBV3-1 and J usage is TRBJ2-5; 9 positions agree with TRBD2. The sequenced material came from blood, either unsorted or a sorted T cell fraction (not recorded which). This clonotype originated in a male donor with ankylosing spondylitis or in good health (not recorded which). Here the CDR3 reads CAIDSGGPPRTQYF. The CDR3 region has the DNA TGTGCCATCGATAGCGGGGGCCCCCCGCGGACCCAGTACTTC.